The 9 T cell receptor beta chains in this list originate from one sample, sequenced in a study of cytomegalovirus exposure and HLA in healthy donors. Generated by immunoSEQ multiplex PCR, the TCRdb table keeps only in-frame clones and is missing some. The data show under 200,000 clones, with approximately 96% seen just once and 0.89% held by the top ten. The sample comprised PBMCs. These receptors were collected from a young woman in good health and CMV-seronegative.

This chain joins TRBV29-1 and TRBJ2-1; D perhaps matches TRBD1 (5 bases). CDR3 length equals 14 residues. Germline V gives CDR1 SQVTM, CDR2 ANQGSEA. The V and J ends lost 2 bases and 1 base respectively, with 9 bases between them. The CDR3 DNA follows: TGCAGCGTTGAAAAAGGGGCTTCCTACAATGAGCAGTTCTTC. Its translation is CSVEKGASYNEQFF.

The chain combines TRBV11-1 with TRBJ2-1, with 7 positions matching TRBD1. This CDR3 contains 14 residues. V shed 8 bases and J 4 bases; nucleotides not matched to a gene: 8. The germline CDR1 and CDR2 sequences are SGHAT and FQDESV (reference sequence). CDR3 in amino acids: CASRERDRYNEQFF. The DNA of the CDR3 is TGTGCCAGCCGCGAAAGGGACAGATACAATGAGCAGTTCTTC. Together with reference TRBV11-1 and TRBJ2-1, the CDR3 gives the full variable domain: EAEVAQSPRYKITEKSQAVAFWCDPISGHATLYWYRQILGQGPELLVQFQDESVVDDSQLPKDRFSAERLKGVDSTLKIQPAELGDSAMYLCASRERDRYNEQFFGPGTRLTVL.

The chain couples TRBV11-1 to TRBJ2-3, with D possibly TRBD1 on 6 matching bases. The CDR3 loop spans 13 amino acids. CDR1 and CDR2 from the germline V gene are SGHAT and FQDESV (reference sequence). The V gene lost 6 bases and the J gene lost 2 bases, with 9 bases spanning the gap. The CDR3: CASRRQATDTQYF. The DNA of the CDR3 is TGTGCCAGCAGAAGACAGGCCACAGATACGCAGTATTTT.

The J gene is TRBJ1-2, the V gene TRBV30; 7 bases agree with TRBD1. The germline gives CDR1 GTSNPN, CDR2 SVGIG (reference sequence). The V segment lost 4 bases and the J segment 8 bases; nucleotides outside the gene matches: 7. The CDR3 is made up of 12 amino acids. CDR3 amino acids: CAWNPTGLGYTF. DNA for the CDR3: TGTGCCTGGAACCCGACAGGGCTCGGCTACACCTTC.

This chain uses TRBV4-3 with TRBJ2-1; 10 nucleotides align to TRBD2. The CDR3 is 19 residues long. J was trimmed by 1 base and V by 4 bases; bases with no gene match: 13. Per germline, CDR1 LGHNA and CDR2 YSLEER. CDR3 DNA: TGCGCCAGCAGCCTATTAACCGGGACTAGCGATAGGTCCTACAATGAGCAGTTCTTC. This encodes CASSLLTGTSDRSYNEQFF.

V gene TRBV27 combines with J gene TRBJ2-5; a weak D match, TRBD2 (5 bases). CDR1 MNHEY and CDR2 SMNVEV come from the germline V gene (reference sequence). V was trimmed by 3 bases and J by 2 bases, leaving 13 bases between them. The CDR3 contains 15 residues. CDR3 bases: TGTGCCAGCAGTTTCGTTGGCAGGACTCAAGAGACCCAGTACTTC. Encoded protein: CASSFVGRTQETQYF.

The rearrangement links TRBV5-6 to TRBJ1-4; 7 bases line up with TRBD1. CDR3 length: 15 residues. V shed 2 bases and J 3 bases; nucleotides not matched to a gene: 4. Per germline, CDR1 SGHDT and CDR2 YYEEEE. The CDR3 sequence: CASSLKGTANEKLFF. CDR3 DNA sequence: TGTGCCAGCAGCTTAAAGGGGACAGCTAATGAAAAACTGTTTTTT.

The V and J genes are TRBV27 and TRBJ2-2, with TRBD1 matching over 7 bases. In germline, CDR1 is MNHEY, CDR2 SMNVEV (reference sequence). V shed 6 bases, J shed 6 bases, and the junction held 10 bases outside the gene matches. This CDR3 has 15 amino acids. For the CDR3, the DNA is TGTGCCAGCAGACGAACAGGGGCCCCGGCCGGGGAGCTGTTTTTT. Amino acid sequence: CASRRTGAPAGELFF.

This chain links TRBV2 with TRBJ2-7, with D possibly being TRBD2 (5 bases). Trimming cost V 5 bases and J 3 bases, with 11 bases left between them. Germline-derived CDR1 and CDR2 are SNHLY and FYNNEI. This CDR3 has 13 residues. As DNA, the CDR3 is TGTGCCAGCAGTCCCACCGGGGACTACGAGCAGTACTTC. Translated, it gives CASSPTGDYEQYF.